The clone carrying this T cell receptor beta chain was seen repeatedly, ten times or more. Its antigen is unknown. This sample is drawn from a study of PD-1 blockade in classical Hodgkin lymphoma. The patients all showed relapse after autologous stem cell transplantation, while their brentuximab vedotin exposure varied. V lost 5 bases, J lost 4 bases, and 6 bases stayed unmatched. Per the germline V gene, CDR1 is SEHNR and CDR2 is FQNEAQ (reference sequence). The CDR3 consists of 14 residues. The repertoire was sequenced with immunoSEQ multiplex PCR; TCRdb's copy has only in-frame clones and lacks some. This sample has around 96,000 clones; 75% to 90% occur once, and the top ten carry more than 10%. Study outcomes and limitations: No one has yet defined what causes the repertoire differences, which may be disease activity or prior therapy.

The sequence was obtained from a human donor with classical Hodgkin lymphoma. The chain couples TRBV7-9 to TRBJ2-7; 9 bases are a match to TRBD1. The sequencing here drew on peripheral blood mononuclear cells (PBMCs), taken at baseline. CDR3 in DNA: TGTGCCAGCAGCCCCGGGACAGGGATGTACGAGCAGTACTTC. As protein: CASSPGTGMYEQYF.